The 15 T cell receptor beta chains listed next were all sequenced from one sample in a study of blood T cell repertoires in COVID-19. TCRdb keeps only in-frame clones here, not all; method: immunoSEQ multiplex PCR. Seen here are roughly 100,000 clones, less than 90% observed once, and the top ten hold about 5.1%. Source material: peripheral blood. The receptor source for this set is a human donor in a cohort sampled during active COVID-19.

The chain couples TRBV24-1 to TRBJ2-1, with 13 bases that match TRBD2. The trim removed 4 bases at V and 15 bases at J, leaving 5 bases unmatched. The germline gives CDR1 KGHDR, CDR2 SFDVKD. This CDR3 is built from 13 residues. In nucleotides, the CDR3 is TGTGCCACCAGTGACCGACTAGCGGGGGGCCCGTTCTTC. Protein product: CATSDRLAGGPFF.

The V gene is TRBV28, the J gene TRBJ2-7; 8 nucleotides agree with TRBD1. The CDR3 contains 16 residues. With 5 bases clipped from V and 2 bases from J, the junction kept 11 bases outside the gene matches. Germline V gene sequence: CDR1 MDHEN, CDR2 SYDVKM. CDR3 residues: CASSPNWGTGPYEQYF. CDR3 bases: TGTGCCAGCAGTCCCAATTGGGGGACAGGCCCCTACGAGCAGTACTTC.

Concerning this clone itself: The sample carries other DNA sequences with the same CDR3. The chain joins TRBV5-4 to TRBJ2-7; TRBD1 aligns across 10 bases. Per germline, CDR1 SGHNT and CDR2 YYREEE (reference sequence). CDR3 length equals 14 residues. V lost 3 bases to trimming and J lost 2 bases; unmatched junction nucleotides: 2. This CDR3 is CASSSGTGAYEQYF. CDR3 in DNA: TGTGCCAGCAGCTCCGGGACAGGGGCCTACGAGCAGTACTTC.

This clone was seen a single time. The chain joins TRBV9 to TRBJ2-5, with D hard to call. CDR1 SGDLS and CDR2 YYNGEE come from the germline V gene. The CDR3 contains 13 residues. Between the trimmed V and J ends, which lost 4 bases and 7 bases, there was a span of 14 bases. CDR3 in amino acids: CASSPGLEGTQYF. CDR3 bases: TGTGCCAGCAGCCCAGGCTTGGAAGGGACCCAGTACTTC.

This chain joins TRBV11-3 and TRBJ1-3; 9 bases line up with TRBD1. Germline V lookup: CDR1 SGHNT, CDR2 YENEEA. V lost 4 bases to trimming and J lost 4 bases; unmatched junction nucleotides: 8. CDR3 size: 16 residues. CDR3 loop: CASSSGSTGGGNTIYF. CDR3 sequence (DNA): TGTGCCAGCAGCTCAGGGTCGACAGGGGGAGGAAACACCATATATTTT.

J is TRBJ2-7 and V is TRBV5-5; tentative D call: TRBD1 (8 bases). V lost 4 bases and J 4 bases, leaving 15 bases between the germline ends. The CDR3 contains 14 residues. Germline loops: CDR1 SGHKS, CDR2 YYEKEE (reference sequence). In nucleotides, the CDR3 is TGTGCCAGCAGCGTAAACAGGGGGGGTTACGAGCAGTACTTC. It is translated as CASSVNRGGYEQYF.

The gene calls are TRBV5-1 and TRBJ1-4; possible D gene TRBD1, 5 bases. CDR1 is SGHRS and CDR2 is YFSETQ in the germline V gene. Trimming left V 4 bases short and J 0 bases short, with 16 bases between. The CDR3 runs 17 residues. CDR3 coding DNA: TGCGCCAGCAGCCGCTGGGGCGATCGCGCAACTAATGAAAAACTGTTTTTT. It yields the protein CASSRWGDRATNEKLFF.

This chain joins TRBV7-9 and TRBJ2-3, with TRBD2 as a possible D gene (5 bases). CDR1 and CDR2 from the germline V gene are SEHNR and FQNEAQ (reference sequence). This CDR3 region has 15 residues. Trimming removed 2 bases from V and 1 base from J, with 10 bases in between. The CDR3 DNA reads TGTGCCAGCAGCTTAAACGGGATGGGCACAGATACGCAGTATTTT. It specifies CASSLNGMGTDTQYF.

V gene TRBV11-2 combines with J gene TRBJ2-7, with TRBD1 as a possible D gene (7 bases). Per germline, CDR1 SGHAT and CDR2 FQNNGV. V lost 0 bases and J lost 4, with 10 bases in between. The length of the CDR3 is 14 residues. The CDR3 here is CASSLDQGGYEQYF. In DNA form, the CDR3 reads TGTGCCAGCAGCTTAGATCAGGGGGGTTACGAGCAGTACTTC.

This rearrangement joins TRBV10-2 to TRBJ1-1; TRBD1 is a possible D gene (6 bases). The length of the CDR3 is 13 residues. Trimming removed 6 bases from V and 1 base from J, with 9 bases in between. Germline V gene lookup returns CDR1 WSHSY and CDR2 SAAADI. The CDR3 DNA follows: TGCGCCAGCAGCCAACAGGGGAACACTGAAGCTTTCTTT. Translated: CASSQQGNTEAFF.

V usage is TRBV5-1 and J usage is TRBJ1-3; D gene uncertain. CDR3 length equals 15 residues. From germline, CDR1 is SGHRS and CDR2 YFSETQ. V shed 0 bases and J shed 1 base, with 8 bases lying between them. CDR3 bases: TGCGCCAGCAGCTTGGGCGGGCGTTCTGGAAACACCATATATTTT. Its protein product is CASSLGGRSGNTIYF.

The chain links TRBV19 to TRBJ1-2; 8 bases fit TRBD1. The V and J ends lost 6 bases and 4 bases, in that order; junction bases with no gene match: 4. The CDR3 is 13 residues long. Germline CDR1 is LNHDA and CDR2 is SQIVND (reference sequence). CDR3 region: CASSRGRGYGYTF. CDR3 coding DNA: TGTGCCAGTAGCAGGGGGCGAGGCTATGGCTACACCTTC. Using reference TRBV19 and TRBJ1-2 for the parts outside the CDR3, the full variable domain is DGGITQSPKYLFRKEGQNVTLSCEQNLNHDAMYWYRQDPGQGLRLIYYSQIVNDFQKGDIAEGYSVSREKKESFPLTVTSAQKNPTAFYLCASSRGRGYGYTFGSGTRLTVV.

The CDR3, as DNA: TGTGCCAGCAGTTACTCGCAAGCGGACCACACAGATACGCAGTATTTT. Residues: CASSYSQADHTDTQYF. The chain uses TRBV6-5 and TRBJ2-3; maybe TRBD2 (5 bases). Germline V gene data show CDR1 as MNHEY and CDR2 as SVGAGI. V gave up 0 bases and J gave up 2 bases, with 12 bases separating them. The CDR3 spans 16 residues.

The chain has TRBV6-6 and TRBJ2-2; the match to TRBD1 covers 9 bases. Germline assignment: CDR1 MNHNY and CDR2 SVGAGI (reference sequence). J lost 6 bases, V lost 6 bases, and 8 bases had no gene match. This CDR3 spans 15 amino acids. CDR3 coding DNA: TGTGCCAGCAGCACGACAGGGGGTGTGTCCGGGGAGCTGTTTTTT. It translates to CASSTTGGVSGELFF.

The genes are TRBV14 and TRBJ2-1, with D perhaps matching TRBD1 (5 bases). This CDR3 region has 16 residues. The germline V gene encodes CDR1 SGHDN and CDR2 FVKESK. Trimming left V 1 base short and J 7 bases short, with 17 bases between. In DNA, the CDR3 is TGTGCCAGCAGCCAAGGAGCAGGGTGGAGAGGAAATGAGCAGTTCTTC. It is translated as CASSQGAGWRGNEQFF. Looking up the rest from reference TRBV14 and TRBJ2-1 gives the full variable domain: EAGVTQFPSHSVIEKGQTVTLRCDPISGHDNLYWYRRVMGKEIKFLLHFVKESKQDESGMPNNRFLAERTGGTYSTLKVQPAELEDSGVYFCASSQGAGWRGNEQFFGPGTRLTVL.